Listed below are T cell receptor beta chains from one sample, sequenced in a study of T cell changes during pregnancy in multiple sclerosis. Sequencing used immunoSEQ multiplex PCR; TCRdb keeps in-frame clones, though not all of them. The profile shows about 40,000 clones, 90% to 95% of them singletons. Here the sequenced sample was peripheral blood, taken in the third trimester of pregnancy. These receptors all come from a female donor with multiple sclerosis, enrolled in a pregnancy study. CDR3s include the opening cysteine and the closing phenylalanine or tryptophan. Fields, in order: clone size, V gene, D gene, J gene, CDR3 DNA, CDR3 protein. The D gene is left open where the match is weak. The size of a clone is reported for some rows only, either as once, few or many, or as a class for expanded clones.

size: NA
V: TRBV7-9
D: NA
J: TRBJ2-7
DNA: TGTGCCAGCAGCCCCAGGCACCTCTCCTACGAGCAGTACTTC
CDR3: CASSPRHLSYEQYF

size: once
V: TRBV5-5
D: NA
J: TRBJ2-5
DNA: TGTGCCAGCAGCTTGGAGGGGGAGACCCAGTACTTC
CDR3: CASSLEGETQYF

size: NA
V: TRBV4-1
D: NA
J: TRBJ1-3
DNA: TGCGCCAGCAGCGAAGAGGGAGCTACTGGAAACACCATATATTTT
CDR3: CASSEEGATGNTIYF

size: NA
V: TRBV7-2
D: NA
J: TRBJ1-3
DNA: TGTGCCAGCAGCTTATCCAGGATCTCTGGAAACACCATATATTTT
CDR3: CASSLSRISGNTIYF

size: once
V: TRBV6-5
D: TRBD1
J: TRBJ1-3
DNA: TGTGCCAGCAGCAGGGACAGGAATTCGTTCAATTTT
CDR3: CASSRDRNSFNF

size: NA
V: TRBV15
D: NA
J: TRBJ1-1
DNA: TGTGCCACCAGCAGAGATTCGGGGGTGAACACTGAAGCTTTCTTT
CDR3: CATSRDSGVNTEAFF

size: NA
V: TRBV5-4
D: TRBD1
J: TRBJ2-7
DNA: TGTGCCAGCAGTTCCGGGACAGGGTGGAACGAGCAGTACTTC
CDR3: CASSSGTGWNEQYF

size: NA
V: TRBV27
D: TRBD1
J: TRBJ1-6
DNA: TGTGCCAGCAGTGCCAGGAACGCCTGGGACAGCTATCCACCCCTCCACTTT
CDR3: CASSARNAWDSYPPLHF

size: NA
V: TRBV29-1
D: NA
J: TRBJ2-5
DNA: TGCAGCGTTGTTGTCAGGGGCAGGGAGACCCAGTACTTC
CDR3: CSVVVRGRETQYF

size: NA
V: TRBV7-3
D: TRBD1
J: TRBJ1-2
DNA: TGTGCCAGCAGCTTACCAGGACAGGGGAGGGATGGCTACACCTTC
CDR3: CASSLPGQGRDGYTF

size: NA
V: TRBV13
D: TRBD1
J: TRBJ1-5
DNA: TGTGCCAGCAGCTCCTCGAGGGGGCTAAGCAATCAGCCCCAGCATTTT
CDR3: CASSSSRGLSNQPQHF

size: NA
V: TRBV4-3
D: NA
J: TRBJ2-6
DNA: TGCGCCAGCAGCCTCGGACACCCCTCTGGGGCCAACGTCCTGACTTTC
CDR3: CASSLGHPSGANVLTF

size: few
V: TRBV13
D: NA
J: TRBJ1-6
DNA: TGTGCCAGCAGCCCGTGGGCTTCTGGTAATTCACCCCTCCACTTT
CDR3: CASSPWASGNSPLHF

size: NA
V: TRBV28
D: TRBD2
J: TRBJ2-7
DNA: TGTGCCAGCATCTCAGCGGGAGCGGGCTACGAGCAGTACTTC
CDR3: CASISAGAGYEQYF

size: NA
V: TRBV28
D: NA
J: TRBJ1-5
DNA: TGTGCCAGCAGTTTCAGGGTCGGCAATCAGCCCCAGCATTTT
CDR3: CASSFRVGNQPQHF

size: NA
V: TRBV19
D: NA
J: TRBJ2-7
DNA: TGTGCCAGTAGTCCTGGTTGGGGCCCCTACGAGCAGTACTTC
CDR3: CASSPGWGPYEQYF

size: NA
V: TRBV11-2
D: NA
J: TRBJ1-2
DNA: TGTGCCAGCAGCTTAGTGGGAGACTATGGCTACACCTTC
CDR3: CASSLVGDYGYTF

size: NA
V: TRBV4-2
D: TRBD1
J: TRBJ1-1
DNA: TGTGCCAGCTCGACAGGGGCGAACACTGAAGCTTTCTTT
CDR3: CASSTGANTEAFF

size: NA
V: TRBV28
D: TRBD2
J: TRBJ2-1
DNA: TGTGCCAGCAGACACGCCCGGACTAGCGGTAACAATGAGCAGTTCTTC
CDR3: CASRHARTSGNNEQFF

size: NA
V: TRBV6-6
D: TRBD1
J: TRBJ1-6
DNA: TGTGCCAGCAGTCCCGGACAGGGTACCCCACCCCTCCACTTT
CDR3: CASSPGQGTPPLHF

size: once
V: TRBV7-2
D: NA
J: TRBJ2-2
DNA: TGTGCCAGCAGCACCTCGGGGGGCCTTAACACCGGGGAGCTGTTTTTT
CDR3: CASSTSGGLNTGELFF

size: NA
V: TRBV18
D: NA
J: TRBJ2-2
DNA: TGTGCCAGCTCACCAATCTTCGAGAGCACCGGGGAGCTGTTTTTT
CDR3: CASSPIFESTGELFF

size: NA
V: TRBV11-3
D: NA
J: TRBJ1-1
DNA: TGTGCCAGCAGCTTAGGGGGGCCCACTGAAGCTTTCTTT
CDR3: CASSLGGPTEAFF

size: NA
V: TRBV9
D: TRBD2
J: TRBJ2-1
DNA: TGTGCCAGCAGCGTAGGAGGGACTAGCGGGGGAAATGAGCAGTTCTTC
CDR3: CASSVGGTSGGNEQFF

size: NA
V: TRBV20-1
D: NA
J: TRBJ1-2
DNA: TGCAGTGCCCTAAACTATGGCTACACCTTC
CDR3: CSALNYGYTF

size: NA
V: TRBV11-1
D: NA
J: TRBJ2-7
DNA: TGTGCCAGCAGCTTCGGACAGACCTACGAGCAGTACTTC
CDR3: CASSFGQTYEQYF

size: NA
V: TRBV6-1
D: NA
J: TRBJ1-1
DNA: TGTGCCAGCAGTGGATTAGACAGACCTGGGGCTGAAGCTTTCTTT
CDR3: CASSGLDRPGAEAFF

size: once
V: TRBV4-3
D: NA
J: TRBJ1-1
DNA: TGCGCCAGCAGCCAAGGGACAGTTATTAACACTGAAGCTTTCTTT
CDR3: CASSQGTVINTEAFF

size: NA
V: TRBV25-1
D: NA
J: TRBJ2-1
DNA: TGTGCCAGCAGTGAACGGGGGAATGAGCAGTTCTTC
CDR3: CASSERGNEQFF

size: NA
V: TRBV29-1
D: TRBD2
J: TRBJ2-7
DNA: TGCAGCGTTGGGACTAGCTACGAGCAGTACTTC
CDR3: CSVGTSYEQYF

size: NA
V: TRBV11-1
D: NA
J: TRBJ2-1
DNA: TGTGCCAGCAGCTTAGGTCTAGGGGGTGAGCAGTTCTTC
CDR3: CASSLGLGGEQFF

size: NA
V: TRBV6-1
D: NA
J: TRBJ1-5
DNA: TGTGCCAGCAACCTGTCAGGCCAGCCCCAGCATTTT
CDR3: CASNLSGQPQHF

size: NA
V: TRBV6-5
D: NA
J: TRBJ2-7
DNA: TGTGCCAGTACCGACCGGAGTAGTTACGAGCAGTACTTC
CDR3: CASTDRSSYEQYF

size: NA
V: TRBV6-1
D: TRBD2
J: TRBJ2-5
DNA: TGTGCCAGCAGTGGGTTAGCGGGGGGCCAAGAGACCCAGTACTTC
CDR3: CASSGLAGGQETQYF

size: NA
V: TRBV9
D: TRBD2
J: TRBJ2-3
DNA: TGTGCCAGCAGCCACCCCGGGACTAGTGTAACAGATACGCAGTATTTT
CDR3: CASSHPGTSVTDTQYF